The next 29 T cell receptor beta chains were all read from a single sample in a study of identical twins. MiXCR was run by TCRdb on the 5' RACE reads, yielding one entry per CDR3 protein. Among roughly 250,000 distinct CDR3 sequences listed, around an eighth were seen once. Sequenced input: memory (CD45RO+) T cells sorted from blood. These receptors came from a woman under 30 in good health.

This clonotype was counted only a few times. This rearrangement joins TRBV28 to TRBJ2-7, with TRBD1 matching over 8 bases. This CDR3 has 14 residues. V gave up 2 bases and J gave up 6 bases; unmatched junction bases: 6. The germline gives CDR1 MDHEN, CDR2 SYDVKM. The CDR3 DNA sequence: TGTGCCAGCAGTTTAGGGACAGGTCTTCGCGAGCAGTACTTC. This codes for CASSLGTGLREQYF.

Ten or more counts support this clonotype. The V gene is TRBV5-6, the J gene TRBJ2-1; D is undetermined. The V gene's germline CDR1 is SGHDT and CDR2 YYEEEE. The CDR3 contains 16 residues. V shed 3 bases and J shed 7 bases, with 20 bases lying between them. DNA for the CDR3: TGTGCCAGCAGCTCCATCGGGCTGGGAAAAGGGAATGAGCAGTTCTTC. Translating gives CASSSIGLGKGNEQFF.

Only a few counts were recorded for this clonotype. The rearrangement links TRBV5-1 to TRBJ2-3, with a possible D match to TRBD1 (6 bases). V lost 4 bases, J lost 5 bases, and 17 bases lay in between. Germline-derived CDR1 and CDR2 are SGHRS and YFSETQ. This CDR3 is built from 15 residues. The CDR3 DNA sequence: TGCGCCAGCAGCACACAGGGTTCGGTTGAAGATACGCAGTATTTT. Amino acids: CASSTQGSVEDTQYF. Full variable domain (remainder filled in from reference TRBV5-1 and TRBJ2-3): KAGVTQTPRYLIKTRGQQVTLSCSPISGHRSVSWYQQTPGQGLQFLFEYFSETQRNKGNFPGRFSGRQFSNSRSEMNVSTLELGDSALYLCASSTQGSVEDTQYFGPGTRLTVL.

The CDR3: CATSEFGAGKTDTQYF. The CDR3 bases are TGTGCCACCAGTGAATTTGGGGCCGGGAAGACAGATACGCAGTATTTT. The chain carries TRBV24-1 and TRBJ2-3, with D tentatively TRBD1 or TRBD2 (5 bases each). The V end was cut by 4 bases, the J end by 3 bases, with 16 bases between. Germline assignment: CDR1 KGHDR and CDR2 SFDVKD. This CDR3 spans 16 amino acids.

This clonotype was seen more than once but under ten times. The gene calls are TRBV4-2 and TRBJ1-4, with D perhaps TRBD1 (5 bases). This CDR3 comprises 15 residues. CDR1 LGHNA and CDR2 YNFKEQ come from the germline V gene. Trimming pared 0 bases from V and 8 bases from J, leaving 13 bases between. In DNA form, the CDR3 reads TGTGCCAGCAGCCAAGATCTGCAGGGTATAGAAAAACTGTTTTTT. This translates into CASSQDLQGIEKLFF.

This chain joins TRBV25-1 and TRBJ2-7; 7 nucleotides align to TRBD2. The CDR3 is made up of 15 amino acids. J lost 0 bases, V lost 6 bases, and 8 bases had no gene match. Germline V lookup: CDR1 MGHDK, CDR2 SYGVNS. The chain's CDR3 is CASSLAAGSSYEQYF. The CDR3 DNA sequence: TGTGCCAGCAGCCTAGCGGCTGGGAGCTCCTACGAGCAGTACTTC.

This clonotype was counted between two and nine times. The rearrangement uses TRBV14 and TRBJ2-1; D may be TRBD2 (5 bases). Germline loops: CDR1 SGHDN, CDR2 FVKESK. This CDR3 has 13 amino acids. V was trimmed by 5 bases and J by 7 bases, leaving 12 bases between them. The CDR3 sequence is CASSGRVWNEQFF. CDR3 coding DNA: TGTGCCAGCAGCGGGAGAGTGTGGAATGAGCAGTTCTTC.

Only a few counts were recorded for this clonotype. V is TRBV3-1 and J is TRBJ2-3; no clear D. This CDR3 contains 14 residues. CDR1 and CDR2 from the germline V gene are LGHDT and YNNKEL (reference sequence). The ends were cut back, 6 bases at V and 2 bases at J, with 12 bases in the middle. The CDR3, as DNA: TGTGCCAGCAGTCCCCTTGTTCTCACAGATACGCAGTATTTT. Amino acid sequence: CASSPLVLTDTQYF.

Only a few counts were recorded for this clonotype. For the CDR3, the DNA is TGTGCCAGCAGCTTAGCGGAGGGGCGCACAGATACGCAGTATTTT. It codes for CASSLAEGRTDTQYF. V and J are TRBV7-6 and TRBJ2-3, with D possibly TRBD2 on 6 matching bases. Trimming took 0 bases from V and 1 from J, leaving 8 bases between them. This CDR3 comprises 15 residues. Looked up from germline, CDR1 is SGHVS and CDR2 is FNYEAQ.

In this sample, this clonotype turned up a few times. The chain links TRBV7-9 to TRBJ2-7; D is undetermined. Trimming cost V 5 bases and J 4 bases, with 9 bases left between them. Germline CDR1 and CDR2: SEHNR and FQNEAQ (reference sequence). The CDR3 spans 12 residues. CDR3 coding DNA: TGTGCCAGCAGCGATCGCTTGTACGAGCAGTACTTC. Translated, it gives CASSDRLYEQYF.

This sequence joins TRBV6-1 and TRBJ2-2; 13 bases align to TRBD2. V shed 7 bases, J shed 5 bases, and the junction held 1 base outside the gene matches. Per the germline V gene, CDR1 is MNHNS and CDR2 is SASEGT. This CDR3 contains 14 residues. The CDR3 DNA reads as TGTGCCAGCAAGGGACTAGCGGGGACCGGGGAGCTGTTTTTT. It is translated as CASKGLAGTGELFF.

This clonotype was seen more than once but under ten times. This chain links TRBV18 with TRBJ1-6; a possible D gene is TRBD1 (5 bases). This CDR3 contains 15 residues. V shed 3 bases and J shed 3 bases, with 9 bases lying between them. Germline V lookup: CDR1 KGHSH, CDR2 LQKENI. CDR3 in amino acids: CASSPSGYYNSPLHF. DNA of the CDR3: TGTGCCAGCTCACCTTCAGGGTACTATAATTCACCCCTCCACTTT.

This clonotype was observed many times. The J gene is TRBJ2-1, the V gene TRBV2; tentatively, D is TRBD2 (5 bases). The germline gives CDR1 SNHLY, CDR2 FYNNEI. The CDR3 runs to 12 residues. With 5 bases removed from V and 9 bases from J, the gap between germline ends came to 11 bases. The CDR3 DNA sequence: TGTGCCAGCAGTAGTTTGGCGGGTGAGCAGTTCTTC. Translation gives CASSSLAGEQFF.

This sequence joins TRBV20-1 and TRBJ1-1; maybe TRBD1 (6 bases). Trimming removed 6 bases from V and 4 bases from J, with 15 bases in between. Germline values: CDR1 DFQATT, CDR2 SNEGSKA (reference sequence). This CDR3 spans 13 amino acids. The CDR3 loop reads CSALTGVTTEAFF. For the CDR3, the DNA is TGCAGTGCACTGACAGGAGTAACCACTGAAGCTTTCTTT.

V is TRBV6-2 or TRBV6-3 and J is TRBJ2-2, with 11 nucleotides matching TRBD2. The trim removed 4 bases at V and 4 bases at J, leaving 5 bases unmatched. CDR1 is MNHEY, CDR2 SVGEGT, per germline. The CDR3 covers 16 residues. The CDR3: CASSSLAGGGTGELFF. In DNA, the CDR3 is TGTGCCAGCAGTTCTCTAGCGGGAGGTGGCACCGGGGAGCTGTTTTTT.

This rearrangement joins TRBV20-1 to TRBJ2-5; D unclear. CDR3 length equals 13 residues. CDR1 is DFQATT, CDR2 SNEGSKA, per germline (reference sequence). Deletions cut 5 bases from V and 2 bases from J, with 12 bases between. CDR3 nucleotide sequence: TGCAGTGCTTCTGACCAAAGACAAGAGACCCAGTACTTC. Protein: CSASDQRQETQYF.

This clonotype was counted only a few times. J is TRBJ2-3 and V is TRBV19; tentative D call: TRBD2 (6 bases). V lost 4 bases to trimming and J lost 8 bases, with 13 bases between them. CDR3 length: 13 amino acids. Looked up from germline, CDR1 is LNHDA and CDR2 is SQIVND (reference sequence). This CDR3 reads CASSTGTRGTQYF. The CDR3, as DNA: TGTGCCAGTAGTACCGGGACTCGCGGTACGCAGTATTTT. Supplemented by reference TRBV19 and TRBJ2-3, the full variable domain reads DGGITQSPKYLFRKEGQNVTLSCEQNLNHDAMYWYRQDPGQGLRLIYYSQIVNDFQKGDIAEGYSVSREKKESFPLTVTSAQKNPTAFYLCASSTGTRGTQYFGPGTRLTVL.

This clonotype was detected many times. The rearrangement uses TRBV12-3 or TRBV12-4 and TRBJ2-5; 9 bases line up with TRBD1. The V and J ends lost 2 bases and 5 bases, in that order; junction bases with no gene match: 6. The CDR3 runs to 15 residues. CDR3: CASSLYTGGWETQYF. The CDR3 DNA follows: TGTGCCAGCAGTTTATATACAGGGGGCTGGGAGACCCAGTACTTC.

The V and J genes are TRBV27 and TRBJ2-5; D is possibly TRBD2 (5 bases). V was shortened by 1 base and J by 0 bases, with 9 bases between the two germline ends. The CDR3 loop spans 15 amino acids. Germline assignment: CDR1 MNHEY and CDR2 SMNVEV (reference sequence). CDR3 residues: CASSLLSGNQETQYF. The CDR3 DNA sequence: TGTGCCAGCAGTTTATTATCCGGGAACCAAGAGACCCAGTACTTC.

This clonotype was observed a handful of times. The rearrangement links TRBV12-5 to TRBJ2-1; TRBD2 aligns across 9 bases. There are 18 residues in the CDR3. V lost 6 bases and J lost 9; bases outside the gene matches: 21. Per the germline V gene, CDR1 is LGHNT and CDR2 is FRNRAP. Here the CDR3 DNA reads TGTGCTAGTGGCCCACCACCGACAAGACTAGCGGCCAGCGGTGAGCAGTTCTTC. Its translation: CASGPPPTRLAASGEQFF. The full variable domain, in which reference TRBV12-5 and TRBJ2-1 provide the parts outside the CDR3, is DARVTQTPRHKVTEMGQEVTMRCQPILGHNTVFWYRQTMMQGLELLAYFRNRAPLDDSGMPKDRFSAEMPDATLATLKIQPSEPRDSAVYFCASGPPPTRLAASGEQFFGPGTRLTVL.

Only a few counts were recorded for this clonotype. The rearrangement joins TRBV5-1 to TRBJ2-2; tentatively, D is TRBD2 (6 bases). CDR1 and CDR2 (germline): SGHRS, YFSETQ. The CDR3 length is 12 residues. With 6 bases removed from V and 7 bases from J, the gap between germline ends came to 10 bases. The CDR3 DNA reads TGCGCCAGCACGGCGGAGGGCGGGGAGCTGTTTTTT. Translating it yields CASTAEGGELFF.

The chain recombines TRBV20-1 with TRBJ2-3; perhaps TRBD2 as D (5 bases). Per germline, CDR1 DFQATT and CDR2 SNEGSKA (reference sequence). The length of the CDR3 is 14 residues. V was cut by 6 bases and J by 1 base, with 14 bases left in between. CDR3 nucleotides: TGCAGTGCACTCAGCGGTATTGGCACAGATACGCAGTATTTT. Protein: CSALSGIGTDTQYF.

The chain is built from TRBV29-1 and TRBJ2-5; 12 positions agree with TRBD2. Germline trimming cut 4 bases from V and 5 bases from J; bases unmatched to any gene: 5. The CDR3 has 14 amino acids. CDR1 is SQVTM and CDR2 is ANQGSEA in the germline V gene. The CDR3 reads CSVAGLAGGETQYF. The CDR3 DNA is TGCAGCGTTGCGGGACTAGCGGGCGGGGAGACCCAGTACTTC.

This chain uses TRBV20-1 with TRBJ1-1; a weak D match, TRBD1 (5 bases). The CDR3 contains 12 residues. CDR1 and CDR2 from the germline V gene are DFQATT and SNEGSKA (reference sequence). Between the trimmed V and J ends, which lost 4 bases and 8 bases, there was a span of 14 bases. CDR3 nucleotide sequence: TGCAGTGCTACACAATCCGGACAAGAAGCTTTCTTT. Translating it yields CSATQSGQEAFF.

This clonotype was counted between two and nine times. This chain joins TRBV5-1 and TRBJ2-3; D gene unclear. Germline CDR1 SGHRS, CDR2 YFSETQ. CDR3 size: 15 residues. V shed 1 base and J shed 0 bases, with 9 bases lying between them. CDR3 loop: CASSLSPYSTDTQYF. Here the CDR3 DNA reads TGCGCCAGCAGCTTGTCCCCTTATAGCACAGATACGCAGTATTTT. Full variable domain (remainder filled in from reference TRBV5-1 and TRBJ2-3): KAGVTQTPRYLIKTRGQQVTLSCSPISGHRSVSWYQQTPGQGLQFLFEYFSETQRNKGNFPGRFSGRQFSNSRSEMNVSTLELGDSALYLCASSLSPYSTDTQYFGPGTRLTVL.

In its sample, this clonotype was seen many times. The chain joins TRBV2 to TRBJ1-6; D is undetermined. CDR3 size: 15 residues. Germline CDR1 reads SNHLY; CDR2 reads FYNNEI. V dropped 1 base and J dropped 6 bases, with 10 bases sitting between them. In nucleotides, the CDR3 is TGTGCCAGCAGTGAAGAAGGTCACAGTAATTCACCCCTCCACTTT. As protein: CASSEEGHSNSPLHF.

The rearrangement joins TRBV20-1 to TRBJ2-7; perhaps TRBD1 as D (6 bases). Germline-derived CDR1 and CDR2 are DFQATT and SNEGSKA (reference sequence). The CDR3 covers 15 residues. V was pared by 5 bases and J by 3 bases, with 20 bases between. The chain's CDR3 is CSAGDISNPGYEQYF. The DNA for the CDR3 is TGCAGTGCTGGGGACATCAGTAACCCCGGCTACGAGCAGTACTTC.

This clonotype appeared many times. An end of the junction does not agree with germline; a read error may underlie this. V usage is TRBV7-7 and J usage is TRBJ2-1; 10 bases fit TRBD2. Germline lookup yields CDR1 SSHAT and CDR2 FNYEAQ (reference sequence). This CDR3 is 15 amino acids long. The chain's CDR3 is CASSQSGGDHNEQFF. For the CDR3, the DNA is TGTGCTAGCAGCCAAAGCGGGGGGGACCACAATGAGCAGTTCTTC.

This chain uses TRBV6-5 with TRBJ2-4; D may be TRBD1 or TRBD2 (6 bases each). Germline V gives CDR1 MNHEY, CDR2 SVGAGI. The CDR3 runs to 16 residues. V was cut by 6 bases and J by 0 bases, with 15 bases left in between. The CDR3 DNA reads TGTGCCAGCAGGTTGGGGGGCATTATAGCCAAAAACATTCAGTACTTC. Amino acid sequence: CASRLGGIIAKNIQYF.